Below are 14 T cell receptor beta chains sequenced from a single sample in a study of T cells in Graves' hyperthyroidism and ophthalmopathy. What was amplified from RNA transcripts were TCR beta CDR3 regions. An initial round of RT-PCR targeting the TCR CDR3 relied on the HTBI primer set. MiXCR, run by TCRdb on the multiplex PCR reads, gives a single entry per CDR3 protein. This table has hundreds of thousands of distinct CDR3 sequences, 20% appearing once. Sequencing used blood. These receptors all come from a man aged 35-49 years with Graves' ophthalmopathy.

This clonotype was counted only a few times. The chain is built from TRBV7-6 and TRBJ2-1; perhaps TRBD2 as D (7 bases). Germline CDR1 SGHVS, CDR2 FNYEAQ. This CDR3 is 17 amino acids long. V lost 5 bases and J lost 2, with 19 bases in between. In DNA form, the CDR3 reads TGTGCCAGCAGCCCGATCCAAACAGGGAGGGCCTACAATGAGCAGTTCTTC. Its translation: CASSPIQTGRAYNEQFF.

This clonotype appeared a few times. The CDR3 loop is CASSPTPGQGGKNIQYF. In DNA form, the CDR3 reads TGTGCCAGCAGCCCTACCCCCGGACAGGGCGGCAAAAACATTCAGTACTTC. V and J are TRBV7-9 and TRBJ2-4, with 8 bases identical to TRBD1. The germline V gene encodes CDR1 SEHNR and CDR2 FQNEAQ (reference sequence). The CDR3 is made up of 17 amino acids. Trimming removed 5 bases from V and 3 bases from J; junction bases left unmatched: 12.

This chain uses TRBV19 with TRBJ2-5, with 7 bases identical to TRBD1. V lost 3 bases to trimming and J lost 5 bases; unmatched junction nucleotides: 9. CDR1 LNHDA and CDR2 SQIVND come from the germline V gene (reference sequence). This CDR3 has 15 amino acids. In DNA form, the CDR3 reads TGTGCCAGTAGTATGACACAGGGGCGCATCGAGACCCAGTACTTC. Translating gives CASSMTQGRIETQYF. The full variable domain, completed using reference TRBV19 and TRBJ2-5, is DGGITQSPKYLFRKEGQNVTLSCEQNLNHDAMYWYRQDPGQGLRLIYYSQIVNDFQKGDIAEGYSVSREKKESFPLTVTSAQKNPTAFYLCASSMTQGRIETQYFGPGTRLLVL.

This clonotype was counted many times. V usage is TRBV7-2 and J usage is TRBJ2-7; tentatively, D is TRBD2 (6 bases). This CDR3 is 13 amino acids long. V dropped 6 bases and J dropped 5 bases, with 14 bases sitting between them. Germline lookup yields CDR1 SGHTA and CDR2 FQGNSA. CDR3 nucleotide sequence: TGTGCCAGCAGGCGATCCGGGACTCACGAGCAGTACTTC. Translation gives CASRRSGTHEQYF.

The chain has TRBV20-1 and TRBJ2-7, with unresolved D. CDR3 length: 13 amino acids. With 1 base removed from V and 3 bases from J, the gap between germline ends came to 10 bases. The germline CDR1 and CDR2 sequences are DFQATT and SNEGSKA (reference sequence). The CDR3 bases are TGCAGTGCTAGAGGACTGGATTACTACGAGCAGTACTTC. This gives the protein CSARGLDYYEQYF.

This clonotype has a handful of counts. The chain employs TRBV10-1 and TRBJ2-3; 9 nucleotides match TRBD1. The germline V gene has CDR1 WNHNN and CDR2 SYGVQD (reference sequence). The CDR3 runs to 15 residues. Germline trimming cut 0 bases from V and 3 bases from J; bases unmatched to any gene: 1. This CDR3 is CASSESGTGTDTQYF. The CDR3 DNA is TGCGCCAGCAGTGAGTCGGGGACAGGGACAGATACGCAGTATTTT.

This clonotype was seen only a few times. The V gene is TRBV19, the J gene TRBJ1-1; the D gene is possibly TRBD1 (5 bases). There are 15 residues in the CDR3. Trimming took off 4 bases at V and 2 bases at J, with 14 bases between the two ends. In germline, CDR1 is LNHDA, CDR2 SQIVND (reference sequence). Written as DNA, the CDR3 is TGTGCCAGTAGTACGCTGGGACGGACAAACACTGAAGCTTTCTTT. Protein product: CASSTLGRTNTEAFF.

Only a few counts were recorded for this clonotype. The J gene is TRBJ2-3, the V gene TRBV27, with 8 bases fitting TRBD1. This CDR3 is 15 amino acids long. Germline CDR1 reads MNHEY; CDR2 reads SMNVEV (reference sequence). V trimming: 2 bases; J trimming: 3 bases; junction bases outside the gene matches: 4. The CDR3 DNA follows: TGTGCCAGCAGTTTAAGGACAGGGAGGACAGATACGCAGTATTTT. Protein product: CASSLRTGRTDTQYF.

This clonotype was observed a few times. The CDR3 DNA follows: TGTGCCAGCAGCTTCGCCGGGACCACCGGGGAGCTGTTTTTT. Protein sequence: CASSFAGTTGELFF. The chain links TRBV7-9 to TRBJ2-2; D tentatively fits TRBD1 or TRBD2 (5 bases each). Germline V gene data show CDR1 as SEHNR and CDR2 as FQNEAQ (reference sequence). Trimming took off 3 bases at V and 4 bases at J, with 9 bases between the two ends. This CDR3 has 14 residues. Using reference TRBV7-9 and TRBJ2-2 for the parts outside the CDR3, the full variable domain is DTGVSQNPRHKITKRGQNVTFRCDPISEHNRLYWYRQTLGQGPEFLTYFQNEAQLEKSRLLSDRFSAERPKGSFSTLEIQRTEQGDSAMYLCASSFAGTTGELFFGEGSRLTVL.

This sequence joins TRBV6-6 and TRBJ2-3, with D tentatively TRBD2 (6 bases). The CDR3 sequence is 14 residues long. Germline assignment: CDR1 MNHNY and CDR2 SVGAGI (reference sequence). Trimming took off 2 bases at V and 4 bases at J, with 10 bases between the two ends. The CDR3 protein is CASSYRLAPDTQYF. Written as DNA, the CDR3 is TGTGCCAGCAGTTACAGGCTAGCGCCAGATACGCAGTATTTT.

J is TRBJ2-7 and V is TRBV20-1; TRBD2 aligns across 7 bases. The ends lost 6 bases at V and 1 base at J; junction bases unmatched: 9. CDR3 length: 14 amino acids. From germline, CDR1 is DFQATT and CDR2 SNEGSKA (reference sequence). As DNA, the CDR3 is TGCAGTGCCCTCCCTAGCGGCAGTTCCTACGAGCAGTACTTC. Its protein is CSALPSGSSYEQYF.

V is TRBV12-3 or TRBV12-4 and J is TRBJ2-7; perhaps TRBD2 as D (5 bases). The CDR3 totals 17 residues. The V end was cut by 0 bases, the J end by 0 bases, with 15 bases between. The CDR3 sequence: CASSLAQVSESSYEQYF. In DNA, the CDR3 is TGTGCCAGCAGTTTAGCGCAGGTTAGCGAGAGCTCCTACGAGCAGTACTTC.

The rearrangement links TRBV5-1 to TRBJ1-2; possible D gene TRBD1, 6 bases. This CDR3 is built from 15 residues. V was pared by 4 bases and J by 1 base, with 14 bases between. Germline assignment: CDR1 SGHRS and CDR2 YFSETQ. The CDR3 sequence: CASSPTGNINYGYTF. DNA of the CDR3: TGCGCCAGCAGCCCGACAGGAAACATTAACTATGGCTACACCTTC. The full variable domain, its missing parts supplied by reference TRBV5-1 and TRBJ1-2, is KAGVTQTPRYLIKTRGQQVTLSCSPISGHRSVSWYQQTPGQGLQFLFEYFSETQRNKGNFPGRFSGRQFSNSRSEMNVSTLELGDSALYLCASSPTGNINYGYTFGSGTRLTVV.

In its sample, this clonotype was seen a few times. The V gene is TRBV19, the J gene TRBJ1-1; D gene uncertain. CDR1 and CDR2 (germline): LNHDA, SQIVND (reference sequence). V dropped 5 bases and J dropped 7 bases, with 14 bases sitting between them. The CDR3 length is 13 residues. This CDR3 is CASSPRTGVEAFF. CDR3 sequence (DNA): TGTGCCAGTAGTCCCAGGACTGGTGTTGAAGCTTTCTTT.